This T cell receptor (beta chain) comes out of a study of T cell clonality in common variable immunodeficiency. Study-wide points: TCRbeta clonality was increased in CVID versus healthy controls. Fewer deletions and N-nucleotide insertions were reportedly seen in common variable immunodeficiency TCR beta sequences.

Concerning this clone itself: Its antigen remains unknown.

Control and CVID samples contributed equal amounts of genomic DNA. This table comes from immunoSEQ multiplex PCR, and its TCRdb copy is limited to in-frame clones, with some not included. Observed are some 28,000 clones, no singletons, with the top ten taking around 13%. The source is a person between 18 and 75 years old in good health. Sequencing was done on a sample of peripheral blood mononuclear cells.

Here the CDR3 reads CASRLMEGYGYTF. CDR3 DNA, as far as it was read: TGTGCCAGTAGACTCATGGAGGGGTATGGC. The chain couples TRBV19 to TRBJ1-2; a weak D match, TRBD1 (5 bases). The CDR3 end falls 3 residues outside the read, so it is completed with the germline J gene. The CDR3 totals 13 residues. Germline loops: CDR1 LNHDA, CDR2 SQIVND (reference sequence). V was shortened by 6 bases and J by 5 bases, with 13 bases between the two germline ends.